Sequencing of this TCR beta chain was carried out in a study of blood T cells in healthy people across ages. Extracted total RNA amounted to at least 5.5 micrograms for each sample. Through a sample-barcoded 5' primer and a J-beta primer mix, a second PCR was run for roughly 7 to 12 cycles. Tagging of each cDNA molecule was performed by a template-switch adaptor with 12 random nucleotides. Every sample returned 2.5 million or more CDR3-containing paired-end reads. TCRdb reprocessed the 5' RACE reads with MiXCR, giving one entry per CDR3 protein. The sample carries 980,000 or so distinct CDR3 sequences, about 48% recorded once. Germline V gene data show CDR1 as SGDLS and CDR2 as YYNGEE. The V end was cut by 0 bases, the J end by 6 bases, with 13 bases between. The CDR3 totals 15 residues.

The clonotype was recovered from a man aged 25-45 years in good health. The chain has TRBV9 and TRBJ2-1; D possibly uses TRBD1 or TRBD2 (6 bases each). Specimen: blood. The CDR3 DNA is TGTGCCAGCAGCGTAGCGGGGGCCCGCGGCAATGAGCAGTTCTTC. Its protein product is CASSVAGARGNEQFF.